This paragraph reports one T cell receptor beta chain. Its antigen is unidentified. The data stem from a study of regulatory T cells in long-lasting Graves disease. Findings and caveats of the study: Owing to a sample size that was small, accuracy may have been reduced.

Construction of the TCR beta libraries employed iRepertoire HTBI primers in conjunction with Arm-PCR of CDR3 regions. Original processing notes: Sequenced samples collectively carried 60 to 75 TRBV and about 15 TRBJ segments. Using its own MiXCR run on the multiplex PCR reads, TCRdb lists one record per CDR3 protein. TCRdb, not the authors, supplied the V and J calls. The repertoire holds hundreds of thousands of distinct CDR3 sequences, with 15% to 20% as singletons. CDR1 and CDR2 from the germline V gene are SNHLY and FYNNEI. This CDR3 is 15 amino acids long. Trimming pared 6 bases from V and 2 bases from J, leaving 14 bases between. The time point: newly diagnosed GD, antithyroid drugs for less than 3 months. With RNA extracted from PBMCs as input, the TCR library was made.

The J gene is TRBJ1-5, the V gene TRBV2; TRBD1 might be the D (6 bases). This receptor was obtained from a female donor with Graves disease. The input for sequencing was peripheral blood mononuclear cells (PBMCs), taken at new diagnosis, from a patient treated with antithyroid drugs. The CDR3: CASRTTGGGNQPQHF. The DNA for the CDR3 is TGTGCCAGCAGGACTACGGGGGGCGGCAATCAGCCCCAGCATTTT.